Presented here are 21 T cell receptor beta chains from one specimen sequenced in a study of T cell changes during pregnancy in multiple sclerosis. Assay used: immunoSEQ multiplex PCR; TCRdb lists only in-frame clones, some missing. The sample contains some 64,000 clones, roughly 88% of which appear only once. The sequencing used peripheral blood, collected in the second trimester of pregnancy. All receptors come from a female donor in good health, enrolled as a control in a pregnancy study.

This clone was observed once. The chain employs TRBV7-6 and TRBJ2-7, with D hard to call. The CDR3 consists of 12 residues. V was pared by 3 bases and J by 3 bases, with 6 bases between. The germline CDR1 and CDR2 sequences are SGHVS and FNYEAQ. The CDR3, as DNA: TGTGCCAGCAGCTTGCCGGGCTACGAGCAGTACTTC. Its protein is CASSLPGYEQYF. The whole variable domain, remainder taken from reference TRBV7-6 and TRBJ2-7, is GAGVSQSPRYKVTKRGQDVALRCDPISGHVSLYWYRQALGQGPEFLTYFNYEAQQDKSGLPNDRFSAERPEGSISTLTIQRTEQRDSAMYRCASSLPGYEQYFGPGTRLTVT.

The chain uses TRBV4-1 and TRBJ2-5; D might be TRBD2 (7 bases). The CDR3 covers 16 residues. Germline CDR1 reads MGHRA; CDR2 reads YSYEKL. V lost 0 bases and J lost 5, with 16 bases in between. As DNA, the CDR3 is TGCGCCAGCAGCCAAGATCGGGGCGGGGGCCCGGAGACCCAGTACTTC. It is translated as CASSQDRGGGPETQYF.

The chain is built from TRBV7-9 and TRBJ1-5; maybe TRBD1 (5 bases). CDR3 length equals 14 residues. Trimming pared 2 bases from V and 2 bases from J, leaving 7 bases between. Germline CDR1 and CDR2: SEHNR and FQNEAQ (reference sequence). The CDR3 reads CASSLQGGNQPQHF. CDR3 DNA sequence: TGTGCCAGCAGCTTACAGGGCGGCAATCAGCCCCAGCATTTT.

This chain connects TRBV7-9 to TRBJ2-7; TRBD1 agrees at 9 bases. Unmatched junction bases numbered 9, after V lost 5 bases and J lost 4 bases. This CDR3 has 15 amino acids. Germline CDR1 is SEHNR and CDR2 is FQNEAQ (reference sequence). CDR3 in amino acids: CASSVTGTGIYEQYF. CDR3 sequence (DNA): TGTGCCAGCAGCGTGACCGGGACAGGGATATACGAGCAGTACTTC.

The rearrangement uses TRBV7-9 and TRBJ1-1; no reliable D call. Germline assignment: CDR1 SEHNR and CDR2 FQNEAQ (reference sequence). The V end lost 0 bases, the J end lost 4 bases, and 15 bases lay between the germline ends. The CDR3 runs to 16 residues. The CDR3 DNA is TGTGCCAGCAGCTTAGCGATGGGCCCGAGCTCCACTGAAGCTTTCTTT. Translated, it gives CASSLAMGPSSTEAFF.

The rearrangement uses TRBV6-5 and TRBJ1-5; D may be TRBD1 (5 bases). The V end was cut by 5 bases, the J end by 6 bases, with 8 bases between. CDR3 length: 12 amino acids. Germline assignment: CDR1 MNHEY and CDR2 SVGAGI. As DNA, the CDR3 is TGTGCCAGCAGTACAGGATCTCAGCCCCAGCATTTT. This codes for CASSTGSQPQHF.

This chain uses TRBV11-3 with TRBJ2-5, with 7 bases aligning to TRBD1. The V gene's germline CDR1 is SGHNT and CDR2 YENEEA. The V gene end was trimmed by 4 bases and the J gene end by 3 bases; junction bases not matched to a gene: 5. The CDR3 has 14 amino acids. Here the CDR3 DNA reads TGTGCCAGCAGCTCGAGCAGGGGGAAAGAGACCCAGTACTTC. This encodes CASSSSRGKETQYF.

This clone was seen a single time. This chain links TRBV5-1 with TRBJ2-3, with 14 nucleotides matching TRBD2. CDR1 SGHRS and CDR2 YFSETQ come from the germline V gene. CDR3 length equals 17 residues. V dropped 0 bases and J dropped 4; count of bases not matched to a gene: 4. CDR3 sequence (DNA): TGCGCCAGCAGCTTGGTAGGACTAGCGGGAGGAGCAGATACGCAGTATTTT. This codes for CASSLVGLAGGADTQYF. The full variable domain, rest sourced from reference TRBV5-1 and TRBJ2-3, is KAGVTQTPRYLIKTRGQQVTLSCSPISGHRSVSWYQQTPGQGLQFLFEYFSETQRNKGNFPGRFSGRQFSNSRSEMNVSTLELGDSALYLCASSLVGLAGGADTQYFGPGTRLTVL.

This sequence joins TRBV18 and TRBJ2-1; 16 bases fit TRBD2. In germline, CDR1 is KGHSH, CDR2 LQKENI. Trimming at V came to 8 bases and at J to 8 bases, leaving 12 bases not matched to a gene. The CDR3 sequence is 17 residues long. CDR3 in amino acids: CASETGTSGRGVYEQFF. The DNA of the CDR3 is TGTGCCAGCGAGACCGGGACTAGCGGGAGGGGTGTTTATGAGCAGTTCTTC.

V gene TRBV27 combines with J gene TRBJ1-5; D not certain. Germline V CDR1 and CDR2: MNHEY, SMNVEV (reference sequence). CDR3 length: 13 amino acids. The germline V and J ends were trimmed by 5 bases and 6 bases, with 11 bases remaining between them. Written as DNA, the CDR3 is TGTGCCAGCAGTCTAAAGGGAGTTCAGCCCCAGCATTTT. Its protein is CASSLKGVQPQHF.

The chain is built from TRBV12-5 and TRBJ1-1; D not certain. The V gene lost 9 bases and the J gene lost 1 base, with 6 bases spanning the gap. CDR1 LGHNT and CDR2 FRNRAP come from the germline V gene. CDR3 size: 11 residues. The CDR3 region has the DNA TGTGCTAGCGGAGAGAACACTGAAGCTTTCTTT. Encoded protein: CASGENTEAFF.

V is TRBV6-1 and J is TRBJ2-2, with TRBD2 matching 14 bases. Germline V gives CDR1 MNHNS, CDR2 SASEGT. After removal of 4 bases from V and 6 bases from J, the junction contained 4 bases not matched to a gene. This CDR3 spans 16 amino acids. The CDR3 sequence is CASSVSTSGRAGELFF. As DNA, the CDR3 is TGTGCCAGCAGTGTCTCGACTAGCGGGAGGGCCGGGGAGCTGTTTTTT.

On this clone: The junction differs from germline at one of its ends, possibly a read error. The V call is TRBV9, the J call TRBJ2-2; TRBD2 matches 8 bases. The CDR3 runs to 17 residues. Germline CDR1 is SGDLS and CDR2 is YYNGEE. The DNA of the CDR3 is TGTGCCAGCACCGTAAGACTAGCGTCGACGGACACCGGGGAGCTGTTTTTT. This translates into CASTVRLASTDTGELFF.

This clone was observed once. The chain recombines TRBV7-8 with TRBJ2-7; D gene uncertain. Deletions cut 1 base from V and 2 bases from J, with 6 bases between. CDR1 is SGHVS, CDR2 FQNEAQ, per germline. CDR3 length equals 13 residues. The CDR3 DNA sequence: TGTGCCAGCAGCTTAGATAGAGCCTACGAGCAGTACTTC. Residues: CASSLDRAYEQYF.

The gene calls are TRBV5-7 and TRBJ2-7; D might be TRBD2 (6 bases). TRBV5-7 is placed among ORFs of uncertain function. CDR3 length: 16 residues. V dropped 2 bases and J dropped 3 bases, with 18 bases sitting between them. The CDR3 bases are TGTGCCAGCAGCTTCTCGCCCCCCGGGGGAGACTACGAGCAGTACTTC. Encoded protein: CASSFSPPGGDYEQYF.

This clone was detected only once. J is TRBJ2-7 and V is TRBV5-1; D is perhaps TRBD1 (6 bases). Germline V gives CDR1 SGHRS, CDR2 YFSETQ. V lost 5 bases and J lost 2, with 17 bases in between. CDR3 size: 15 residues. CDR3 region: CASRHQQGIAYEQYF. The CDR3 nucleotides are TGCGCCAGCAGGCACCAACAGGGAATAGCCTACGAGCAGTACTTC.

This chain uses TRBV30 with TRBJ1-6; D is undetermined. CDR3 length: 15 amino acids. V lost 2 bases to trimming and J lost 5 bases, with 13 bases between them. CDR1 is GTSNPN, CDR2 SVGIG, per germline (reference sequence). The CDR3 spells CAWSTMHLNNSPLHF. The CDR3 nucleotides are TGTGCCTGGAGTACTATGCACCTCAATAATTCACCCCTCCACTTT.

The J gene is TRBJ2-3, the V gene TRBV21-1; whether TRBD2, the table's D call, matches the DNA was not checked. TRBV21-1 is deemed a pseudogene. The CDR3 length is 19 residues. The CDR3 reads CASSNPPPEIAGGPNTQYF. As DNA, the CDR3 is TGTGCCAGCAGCAATCCCCCTCCGGAGATAGCGGGGGGCCCGAATACGCAGTATTTT.

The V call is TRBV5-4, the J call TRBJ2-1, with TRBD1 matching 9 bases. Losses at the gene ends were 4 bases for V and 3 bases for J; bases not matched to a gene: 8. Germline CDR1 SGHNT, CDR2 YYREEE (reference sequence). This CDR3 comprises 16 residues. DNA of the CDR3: TGTGCCAGCAGCGACGAGGGGACAGGGAACTACAATGAGCAGTTCTTC. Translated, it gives CASSDEGTGNYNEQFF.

The CDR3 region is CASSIATALEGKLFF. The DNA of the CDR3 is TGTGCCAGTAGTATAGCGACGGCATTAGAGGGAAAACTGTTTTTT. The chain couples TRBV19 to TRBJ1-4; D is unresolved. This CDR3 has 15 amino acids. V was shortened by 1 base and J by 10 bases, with 16 bases between the two germline ends. Germline V gene sequence: CDR1 LNHDA, CDR2 SQIVND (reference sequence).

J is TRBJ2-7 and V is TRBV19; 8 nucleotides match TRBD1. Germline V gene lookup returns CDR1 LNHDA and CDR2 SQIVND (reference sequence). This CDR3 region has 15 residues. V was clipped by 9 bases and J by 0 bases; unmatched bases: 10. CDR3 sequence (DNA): TGTGCCAGCAAAAACCGGGACAGGAGCTCCTACGAGCAGTACTTC. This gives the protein CASKNRDRSSYEQYF.